The 12 T cell receptor beta chains reported below all come from one sample, sequenced in a study of blood T cells in healthy people across ages. Primed by a sample-barcoded 5' primer and a J-beta primer mix, a second PCR proceeded for about 7 to 11 cycles. TCRdb reprocessed the 5' RACE reads via MiXCR and lists one record per CDR3 protein. The sample gives 700,000 to 900,000 distinct CDR3 sequences, about 53% of which show up once; about 42% is in the top ten. The sample comprised blood. The receptors here all came from an elderly man in good health.

The rearrangement links TRBV20-1 to TRBJ2-1; maybe TRBD2 (7 bases). Deletions cut 3 bases from V and 4 bases from J, with 22 bases between. The CDR3 has 17 amino acids. Germline V CDR1 and CDR2: DFQATT, SNEGSKA (reference sequence). The CDR3 sequence is CSASPDRTGGVYNEQFF. CDR3 nucleotides: TGCAGTGCTAGCCCTGACAGGACGGGAGGAGTATACAATGAGCAGTTCTTC.

The genes are TRBV28 and TRBJ2-7; 10 bases match TRBD2. The CDR3 length is 15 residues. Germline-derived CDR1 and CDR2 are MDHEN and SYDVKM. V lost 6 bases and J lost 5; bases outside the gene matches: 10. The CDR3 is CASRLKLAGRDEQYF. The CDR3 bases are TGTGCCAGCAGGTTGAAACTAGCGGGGAGAGACGAGCAGTACTTC. The full variable domain, its missing parts supplied by reference TRBV28 and TRBJ2-7, is DVKVTQSSRYLVKRTGEKVFLECVQDMDHENMFWYRQDPGLGLRLIYFSYDVKMKEKGDIPEGYSVSREKKERFSLILESASTNQTSMYLCASRLKLAGRDEQYFGPGTRLTVT.

In nucleotides, the CDR3 is TGTGCCAGCACCTCGTTCATAAGGTCTGGGGCCAACGTCCTGACTTTC. It is translated as CASTSFIRSGANVLTF. The chain joins TRBV27 to TRBJ2-6, with D unclear. The CDR3 is 16 amino acids. Germline V CDR1 and CDR2: MNHEY, SMNVEV (reference sequence). Trimming cost V 7 bases and J 1 base, with 14 bases left between them.

Remarks on this clonotype: Its ends do not fully match the called genes, so a read error is possible. This rearrangement joins TRBV29-1 to TRBJ2-3; TRBD1 matches at 8 bases. This CDR3 region has 14 residues. Germline V gene sequence: CDR1 SQVTM, CDR2 ANQGSEA. The CDR3, as DNA: TGCAGCGTGGGTACGACAGGGGCAACAGATACGCGGTATTTT. Translated: CSVGTTGATDTRYF.

This rearrangement joins TRBV6-5 to TRBJ1-2; 7 nucleotides agree with TRBD1. With V trimmed by 5 bases and J by 6 bases, 9 bases remained unmatched. Germline CDR1 MNHEY, CDR2 SVGAGI. The CDR3 totals 14 residues. Here the CDR3 DNA reads TGTGCCAGCAGTCCCGTCGACAGGGTACATGGCTACACCTTC. Protein: CASSPVDRVHGYTF.

This clonotype appeared a few times. The DNA for the CDR3 is TGTGCCAGCTCACCACCTGCTAGCGGGAGAGGTGATGAGCAGTTCTTC. Amino acids: CASSPPASGRGDEQFF. This sequence joins TRBV18 and TRBJ2-1; TRBD2 matches 10 bases. After removal of 0 bases from V and 8 bases from J, the junction contained 7 bases not matched to a gene. This CDR3 has 16 amino acids. Germline V gene lookup returns CDR1 KGHSH and CDR2 LQKENI.

This sequence joins TRBV9 and TRBJ2-1; D gene ambiguous. Trimming removed 4 bases at V and 4 bases at J, with 15 bases between. The CDR3 length is 15 residues. The germline gives CDR1 SGDLS, CDR2 YYNGEE. This chain's CDR3 is CASSPRTLKYNEQFF. The CDR3 DNA is TGTGCCAGCAGCCCCCGAACCCTTAAATACAATGAGCAGTTCTTC.

J is TRBJ2-7 and V is TRBV7-9; TRBD1 aligns across 10 bases. This CDR3 is 17 amino acids long. V trimming: 5 bases; J trimming: 0 bases; junction bases outside the gene matches: 10. Germline CDR1 is SEHNR and CDR2 is FQNEAQ (reference sequence). DNA of the CDR3: TGTGCCAGCAGCCTAACTCCGGGACAGGGGCTCTCCTACGAGCAGTACTTC. It encodes CASSLTPGQGLSYEQYF.

The J gene is TRBJ2-5, the V gene TRBV5-1; 7 nucleotides line up with TRBD1. The CDR3 has 14 residues. With V trimmed by 4 bases and J by 4 bases, 7 bases remained unmatched. The V gene's germline CDR1 is SGHRS and CDR2 YFSETQ. CDR3 sequence (DNA): TGCGCCAGCAGCACTGAGACAGGGAGAGAGACCCAGTACTTC. The encoded protein is CASSTETGRETQYF.

The V gene is TRBV7-3, the J gene TRBJ1-2; D remains unclear. V lost 2 bases and J 4 bases, leaving 14 bases between the germline ends. The germline CDR1 and CDR2 sequences are SGHTA and FQGTGA. The CDR3 has 15 amino acids. As DNA, the CDR3 is TGTGCCAGCAGCTTACCTTCGGGCGATGGCTATGGCTACACCTTC. Amino acid sequence: CASSLPSGDGYGYTF.

Details on this clonotype: One end of the junction fails to match germline, which may point to a read error. V usage is TRBV18 and J usage is TRBJ2-4; D remains ambiguous. The last part of the DNA fits TRBJ2-7 better; the J call may be wrong. This CDR3 is built from 12 residues. Germline loops: CDR1 KGHSH, CDR2 LQKENI. CDR3 sequence (DNA): TGTGCCGGCTCACTGACCGAGCACGAGCAGTACTTC. Protein sequence: CAGSLTEHEQYF.

This clonotype was counted a few times. The chain uses TRBV3-1 and TRBJ2-1, with D perhaps matching TRBD2 (6 bases). Germline-derived CDR1 and CDR2 are LGHDT and YNNKEL (reference sequence). The CDR3 consists of 13 residues. With 4 bases removed from V and 7 bases from J, the gap between germline ends came to 11 bases. The CDR3 loop is CASSPAEGNEQFF. Here the CDR3 DNA reads TGTGCCAGCAGCCCAGCGGAGGGGAATGAGCAGTTCTTC.